These 12 T cell receptor beta chains were all obtained from the same sample, sequenced in a study of high-grade serous ovarian cancer treatment subgroups. TCRdb's table, derived via immunoSEQ multiplex PCR, lists solely in-frame clones and lacks some. The sample has some 15,000 clones; about 86% are singletons. The tumor samples were collected prior to definitive surgery or chemotherapy. The sample comprised tumor tissue. The receptors shown here come from a human donor with high-grade serous ovarian cancer.

The chain recombines TRBV13 with TRBJ2-5; 9 nucleotides line up with TRBD2. The CDR3 contains 15 residues. V trimming: 5 bases; J trimming: 5 bases; junction bases outside the gene matches: 9. In germline, CDR1 is PRHDT, CDR2 FYEKMQ (reference sequence). The CDR3 nucleotides are TGTGCCAGCAGCACGCGGGGGGGCGGAAGGGAGACCCAGTACTTC. Its translation is CASSTRGGGRETQYF.

The CDR3 here is CASSFAGAYEQYF. DNA of the CDR3: TGCGCCAGCAGCTTTGCGGGGGCATACGAGCAGTACTTC. This chain connects TRBV5-1 to TRBJ2-7, with D perhaps matching TRBD2 (7 bases). There are 13 residues in the CDR3. Germline CDR1 and CDR2: SGHRS and YFSETQ. Trimming took off 2 bases at V and 4 bases at J, with 10 bases between the two ends.

The chain uses TRBV6-1 and TRBJ2-3; either TRBD1 or TRBD2 may fit D (5 bases each). Germline CDR1 MNHNS, CDR2 SASEGT. V dropped 4 bases and J dropped 0 bases, with 11 bases sitting between them. The CDR3 has 15 residues. Here the CDR3 reads CASSATGASTDTQYF. The CDR3, as DNA: TGTGCCAGCAGTGCCACCGGGGCTAGCACAGATACGCAGTATTTT.

The chain recombines TRBV5-1 with TRBJ1-2; 8 bases are a match to TRBD1. Germline loops: CDR1 SGHRS, CDR2 YFSETQ. The CDR3 loop spans 14 amino acids. V was pared by 1 base and J by 8 bases, with 7 bases of the junction left unmatched. DNA for the CDR3: TGCGCCAGCAGCTTGTTGACAGGGGCCGGGGGCTACACCTTC. Its translation: CASSLLTGAGGYTF.

This rearrangement joins TRBV11-2 to TRBJ2-7, with 10 positions matching TRBD2. The V segment lost 1 base and the J segment 2 bases; nucleotides outside the gene matches: 2. The CDR3 is 15 residues long. Germline values: CDR1 SGHAT, CDR2 FQNNGV. Here the CDR3 DNA reads TGTGCCAGCAGCTTAGCAGCGGGAGGGGCCTACGAGCAGTACTTC. This translates into CASSLAAGGAYEQYF.

The chain couples TRBV19 to TRBJ1-5; D ambiguous. The germline CDR1 and CDR2 sequences are LNHDA and SQIVND (reference sequence). V was clipped by 0 bases and J by 0 bases, with 9 bases between them. CDR3 length: 16 amino acids. The CDR3 DNA sequence: TGTGCCAGTAGTATAGACCCCCTAGATAGCAATCAGCCCCAGCATTTT. Protein sequence: CASSIDPLDSNQPQHF.

The chain joins TRBV7-2 to TRBJ2-1, with D tentatively TRBD2 (6 bases). The V end lost 0 bases, the J end lost 4 bases, and 16 bases lay between the germline ends. This CDR3 comprises 17 residues. The V gene's germline CDR1 is SGHTA and CDR2 FQGNSA. The CDR3 nucleotides are TGTGCCAGCAGCTTAGCTCCGGCTAGCGCGGGTTACAATGAGCAGTTCTTC. Protein sequence: CASSLAPASAGYNEQFF.

This rearrangement joins TRBV18 to TRBJ2-7; TRBD1 matches at 7 bases. Germline CDR1 reads KGHSH; CDR2 reads LQKENI. The CDR3 contains 13 residues. The trim removed 3 bases at V and 3 bases at J, leaving 2 bases unmatched. In nucleotides, the CDR3 is TGTGCCAGCTCACCCGGGACAGTCTACGAGCAGTACTTC. Translating it yields CASSPGTVYEQYF.

This sequence joins TRBV11-2 and TRBJ2-3; no clear D gene. CDR1 is SGHAT and CDR2 is FQNNGV in the germline V gene. Trimming stripped 1 base from V and 4 bases from J, with 6 bases between. The CDR3 runs 13 residues. This chain's CDR3 is CASSLAPADTQYF. The CDR3 bases are TGTGCCAGCAGCTTAGCCCCGGCAGATACGCAGTATTTT. The entire variable domain, with the rest obtained from reference TRBV11-2 and TRBJ2-3, is as follows: EAGVAQSPRYKIIEKRQSVAFWCNPISGHATLYWYQQILGQGPKLLIQFQNNGVVDDSQLPKDRFSAERLKGVDSTLKIQPAKLEDSAVYLCASSLAPADTQYFGPGTRLTVL.

The table lists this clone with a few counts. Here the CDR3 reads CASSSEARGEKLFF. The CDR3 nucleotides are TGTGCCAGCAGTTCGGAGGCGAGGGGTGAAAAACTGTTTTTT. The chain recombines TRBV13 with TRBJ1-4, with D perhaps TRBD1 (5 bases). The CDR3 sequence is 14 residues long. From germline, CDR1 is PRHDT and CDR2 FYEKMQ (reference sequence). V lost 6 bases and J 7 bases, leaving 15 bases between the germline ends. Looking up the rest from reference TRBV13 and TRBJ1-4 gives the full variable domain: AAGVIQSPRHLIKEKRETATLKCYPIPRHDTVYWYQQGPGQDPQFLISFYEKMQSDKGSIPDRFSAQQFSDYHSELNMSSLELGDSALYFCASSSEARGEKLFFGSGTQLSVL.

V is TRBV15 and J is TRBJ2-3; D perhaps matches TRBD1 (6 bases). The V end was cut by 5 bases, the J end by 0 bases, with 21 bases between. The CDR3 has 18 residues. Germline V gene data show CDR1 as LNHNV and CDR2 as YYDKDF (reference sequence). The CDR3 sequence is CATSPHGGTLTSTDTQYF. DNA of the CDR3: TGTGCCACCAGCCCCCATGGGGGCACCCTTACTAGCACAGATACGCAGTATTTT.

This clone was picked up a small number of times. The rearrangement joins TRBV25-1 to TRBJ2-2, with TRBD1 matching 9 bases. CDR3 length: 16 residues. The V and J ends lost 3 bases and 2 bases, in that order; junction bases with no gene match: 4. Germline CDR1 MGHDK, CDR2 SYGVNS. The CDR3 DNA is TGTGCCAGCAGTGACTCGGGACAGGGTAACACCGGGGAGCTGTTTTTT. This codes for CASSDSGQGNTGELFF. The full variable domain, in which reference TRBV25-1 and TRBJ2-2 provide the parts outside the CDR3, is EADIYQTPRYLVIGTGKKITLECSQTMGHDKMYWYQQDPGMELHLIHYSYGVNSTEKGDLSSESTVSRIRTEHFPLTLESARPSHTSQYLCASSDSGQGNTGELFFGEGSRLTVL.